Listed below are T cell receptor beta chains from one sample, sequenced in a study of response to subunit inactivated influenza vaccine. TCRdb fed the RT-PCR reads into MiXCR, producing one record per CDR3 protein. The sample has hundreds of thousands of distinct CDR3 sequences; 25% are singletons. This specimen consisted of CD4+ T cells sorted from PBMCs, obtained less than 6 days after vaccination. These receptors originate from a man over 45 who received an inactivated influenza vaccine. Both conserved end residues are part of each CDR3. Each record gives: clone size, V gene, CDR3 length, J gene, D gene, CDR3 protein, CDR3 DNA. D genes are given only for firm matches. The listing skips clone size in some rows; elsewhere it reads once, few, many or a size class.

clone size: few
V gene: TRBV4-2
CDR3 length: 16
J gene: TRBJ2-3
D gene: TRBD2
CDR3 protein: CASSQGGLAGADTQYF
CDR3 DNA: TGTGCCAGCAGCCAAGGGGGACTAGCGGGAGCAGATACGCAGTATTTT

clone size: -
V gene: TRBV5-1
CDR3 length: 15
J gene: TRBJ2-5
D gene: -
CDR3 protein: CASSLYGIRQETQYF
CDR3 DNA: TGCGCCAGCAGCTTGTACGGTATCAGACAAGAGACCCAGTACTTC

clone size: many
V gene: TRBV20-1
CDR3 length: 15
J gene: TRBJ2-7
D gene: TRBD1
CDR3 protein: CSARDHVGTVYEQYF
CDR3 DNA: TGCAGTGCTAGAGATCATGTGGGGACAGTCTACGAGCAGTACTTC

clone size: -
V gene: TRBV29-1
CDR3 length: 14
J gene: TRBJ2-1
D gene: TRBD1
CDR3 protein: CSVALGQGGAEQFF
CDR3 DNA: TGCAGCGTGGCGTTAGGACAGGGGGGGGCTGAGCAGTTCTTC

clone size: few
V gene: TRBV6-1
CDR3 length: 15
J gene: TRBJ2-5
D gene: TRBD2
CDR3 protein: CASSPSREGRETQYF
CDR3 DNA: TGTGCCAGCAGCCCCTCGCGGGAGGGCCGAGAGACCCAGTACTTC

clone size: few
V gene: TRBV12-3/TRBV12-4
CDR3 length: 12
J gene: TRBJ1-1
D gene: -
CDR3 protein: CASRQGNTEAFF
CDR3 DNA: TGTGCCAGCAGACAGGGAAACACTGAAGCTTTCTTT

clone size: -
V gene: TRBV10-3
CDR3 length: 17
J gene: TRBJ1-2
D gene: TRBD1
CDR3 protein: CAISESPPTGINYGYTF
CDR3 DNA: TGTGCCATCAGTGAGTCCCCCCCGACAGGGATTAACTATGGCTACACCTTC

clone size: few
V gene: TRBV12-3/TRBV12-4
CDR3 length: 14
J gene: TRBJ2-5
D gene: TRBD2
CDR3 protein: CASSSSGGQETQYF
CDR3 DNA: TGTGCCAGCAGTTCCTCGGGGGGCCAAGAGACCCAGTACTTC

clone size: -
V gene: TRBV20-1
CDR3 length: 14
J gene: TRBJ2-1
D gene: -
CDR3 protein: CSARGQSYYNEQFF
CDR3 DNA: TGCAGTGCTAGAGGACAATCCTATTACAATGAGCAGTTCTTC

clone size: few
V gene: TRBV3-1
CDR3 length: 14
J gene: TRBJ2-1
D gene: TRBD1
CDR3 protein: CASSLDRVRNEQFF
CDR3 DNA: TGTGCCAGCAGCCTGGACAGGGTTCGCAATGAGCAGTTCTTC

clone size: -
V gene: TRBV5-1
CDR3 length: 12
J gene: TRBJ2-5
D gene: -
CDR3 protein: CASSVSQETQYF
CDR3 DNA: TGCGCCAGCAGTGTCAGTCAAGAGACCCAGTACTTC

clone size: -
V gene: TRBV10-3
CDR3 length: 14
J gene: TRBJ2-7
D gene: -
CDR3 protein: CAISESAQSYEQYF
CDR3 DNA: TGTGCCATCAGTGAGTCGGCCCAGTCCTACGAGCAGTACTTC

clone size: few
V gene: TRBV24-1
CDR3 length: 16
J gene: TRBJ2-1
D gene: -
CDR3 protein: CATSDPAGPLSNEQFF
CDR3 DNA: TGTGCCACCAGTGACCCGGCAGGGCCCCTCAGCAATGAGCAGTTCTTC

clone size: -
V gene: TRBV5-5
CDR3 length: 14
J gene: TRBJ2-5
D gene: TRBD1
CDR3 protein: CASSSGQAGETQYF
CDR3 DNA: TGTGCCAGCAGCTCCGGACAGGCTGGGGAGACCCAGTACTTC

clone size: -
V gene: TRBV28
CDR3 length: 14
J gene: TRBJ1-1
D gene: -
CDR3 protein: CASIGAPPNTEAFF
CDR3 DNA: TGTGCCAGCATCGGGGCCCCCCCCAACACTGAAGCTTTCTTT

clone size: -
V gene: TRBV5-6
CDR3 length: 14
J gene: TRBJ2-3
D gene: -
CDR3 protein: CASSRKAATDTQYF
CDR3 DNA: TGTGCCAGCAGCCGGAAAGCCGCCACAGATACGCAGTATTTT

clone size: -
V gene: TRBV7-2
CDR3 length: 14
J gene: TRBJ1-1
D gene: -
CDR3 protein: CASSLIPGNTEAFF
CDR3 DNA: TGTGCCAGCAGCTTAATCCCGGGGAACACTGAAGCTTTCTTT

clone size: -
V gene: TRBV12-3/TRBV12-4
CDR3 length: 13
J gene: TRBJ2-2
D gene: -
CDR3 protein: CASRPGQNGELFF
CDR3 DNA: TGTGCCAGCAGACCCGGACAGAACGGGGAGCTGTTTTTT

clone size: few
V gene: TRBV5-1
CDR3 length: 14
J gene: TRBJ2-1
D gene: TRBD1
CDR3 protein: CASTGTGSYNEQFF
CDR3 DNA: TGCGCCAGCACCGGGACAGGCTCCTACAATGAGCAGTTCTTC

clone size: -
V gene: TRBV24-1
CDR3 length: 13
J gene: TRBJ2-1
D gene: -
CDR3 protein: CATSEGRRNEQFF
CDR3 DNA: TGTGCCACCAGTGAGGGAAGACGGAATGAGCAGTTCTTC

clone size: few
V gene: TRBV5-1
CDR3 length: 14
J gene: TRBJ2-3
D gene: -
CDR3 protein: CASSPSFNTDTQYF
CDR3 DNA: TGCGCCAGCAGCCCTAGTTTCAACACAGATACGCAGTATTTT

clone size: few
V gene: TRBV18
CDR3 length: 13
J gene: TRBJ1-4
D gene: -
CDR3 protein: CASEGLGREKLFF
CDR3 DNA: TGTGCCAGCGAGGGATTGGGTCGTGAAAAACTGTTTTTT

clone size: few
V gene: TRBV30
CDR3 length: 14
J gene: TRBJ1-4
D gene: -
CDR3 protein: CAWSDRAGAEKLFF
CDR3 DNA: TGTGCCTGGAGTGACAGGGCGGGTGCTGAAAAACTGTTTTTT

clone size: few
V gene: TRBV7-9
CDR3 length: 13
J gene: TRBJ2-7
D gene: -
CDR3 protein: CASGRASSYEQYF
CDR3 DNA: TGTGCCTCCGGGCGGGCTAGCTCCTACGAGCAGTACTTC

clone size: -
V gene: TRBV5-1
CDR3 length: 19
J gene: TRBJ2-3
D gene: -
CDR3 protein: CASSGVIRFGTTKTDTQYF
CDR3 DNA: TGCGCCAGCAGCGGAGTAATTCGCTTCGGGACGACTAAGACAGATACGCAGTATTTT

clone size: -
V gene: TRBV20-1
CDR3 length: 15
J gene: TRBJ2-2
D gene: -
CDR3 protein: CSATTGAANTGELFF
CDR3 DNA: TGCAGTGCAACGACAGGCGCCGCGAACACCGGGGAGCTGTTTTTT

clone size: few
V gene: TRBV4-2
CDR3 length: 15
J gene: TRBJ1-4
D gene: -
CDR3 protein: CASSQEGGGNEKLFF
CDR3 DNA: TGTGCCAGCAGCCAAGAGGGGGGGGGAAATGAAAAACTGTTTTTT

clone size: -
V gene: TRBV12-3/TRBV12-4
CDR3 length: 14
J gene: TRBJ2-5
D gene: -
CDR3 protein: CASSQSGSQETQYF
CDR3 DNA: TGTGCCAGCAGTCAGAGTGGCAGCCAAGAGACCCAGTACTTC

clone size: -
V gene: TRBV5-1
CDR3 length: 14
J gene: TRBJ2-1
D gene: -
CDR3 protein: CASSLQGDGNEQFF
CDR3 DNA: TGCGCCAGCAGCTTGCAAGGGGACGGCAATGAGCAGTTCTTC

clone size: -
V gene: TRBV2
CDR3 length: 18
J gene: TRBJ2-5
D gene: TRBD2
CDR3 protein: CASSERRALAGMGETQYF
CDR3 DNA: TGTGCCAGCAGTGAGCGGAGGGCCCTAGCGGGGATGGGAGAGACCCAGTACTTC

clone size: -
V gene: TRBV7-9
CDR3 length: 15
J gene: TRBJ2-5
D gene: -
CDR3 protein: CASSLAGRGQETQYF
CDR3 DNA: TGTGCCAGCAGCTTGGCAGGGAGGGGGCAAGAGACCCAGTACTTC

clone size: -
V gene: TRBV5-6
CDR3 length: 14
J gene: TRBJ2-7
D gene: -
CDR3 protein: CASSFGVPSYEQYF
CDR3 DNA: TGTGCCAGCAGCTTCGGGGTCCCCTCCTACGAGCAGTACTTC

clone size: -
V gene: TRBV5-1
CDR3 length: 15
J gene: TRBJ2-4
D gene: -
CDR3 protein: CASSSGQGAKNIQYF
CDR3 DNA: TGCGCCAGCAGCTCGGGTCAAGGAGCCAAAAACATTCAGTACTTC

clone size: many
V gene: TRBV5-1
CDR3 length: 14
J gene: TRBJ2-5
D gene: -
CDR3 protein: CASSLKGSQETQYF
CDR3 DNA: TGCGCCAGCAGCTTGAAGGGATCGCAAGAGACCCAGTACTTC

clone size: few
V gene: TRBV24-1
CDR3 length: 13
J gene: TRBJ1-5
D gene: -
CDR3 protein: CATSDLMGQPQHF
CDR3 DNA: TGTGCCACCAGTGATCTAATGGGTCAGCCCCAGCATTTT

clone size: few
V gene: TRBV7-9
CDR3 length: 15
J gene: TRBJ2-7
D gene: -
CDR3 protein: CASSLERDRLNEQYF
CDR3 DNA: TGTGCCAGCAGCTTAGAACGTGACAGGCTCAACGAGCAGTACTTC

clone size: few
V gene: TRBV20-1
CDR3 length: 13
J gene: TRBJ2-1
D gene: -
CDR3 protein: CSVGGSGEREQFF
CDR3 DNA: TGCAGTGTAGGGGGTAGCGGAGAGCGTGAGCAGTTCTTC

clone size: few
V gene: TRBV9
CDR3 length: 13
J gene: TRBJ1-3
D gene: -
CDR3 protein: CASSGASGNTIYF
CDR3 DNA: TGTGCCAGCAGTGGGGCCTCTGGAAACACCATATATTTT

clone size: -
V gene: TRBV4-1
CDR3 length: 15
J gene: TRBJ1-2
D gene: -
CDR3 protein: CASSQGAGGTYGYTF
CDR3 DNA: TGCGCCAGCAGCCAAGGGGCGGGGGGTACCTATGGCTACACCTTC

clone size: few
V gene: TRBV5-1
CDR3 length: 18
J gene: TRBJ1-2
D gene: -
CDR3 protein: CASSSFFGAKRESYGYTF
CDR3 DNA: TGCGCCAGCAGCTCTTTTTTCGGGGCAAAAAGAGAGTCCTATGGCTACACCTTC

clone size: -
V gene: TRBV29-1
CDR3 length: 10
J gene: TRBJ1-3
D gene: -
CDR3 protein: CSVLENTIYF
CDR3 DNA: TGCAGCGTTTTAGAGAACACCATATATTTT

clone size: few
V gene: TRBV6-2/TRBV6-3
CDR3 length: 13
J gene: TRBJ1-6
D gene: -
CDR3 protein: CASSRGGDSPLHF
CDR3 DNA: TGTGCCAGCAGTCGCGGGGGAGATTCACCCCTCCACTTT

clone size: -
V gene: TRBV6-5
CDR3 length: 15
J gene: TRBJ2-3
D gene: -
CDR3 protein: CASSYDPWTTDTQYF
CDR3 DNA: TGTGCCAGCAGTTACGACCCTTGGACGACAGATACGCAGTATTTT

clone size: -
V gene: TRBV10-3
CDR3 length: 14
J gene: TRBJ1-2
D gene: -
CDR3 protein: CAISVQPSNYGYTF
CDR3 DNA: TGTGCCATCAGTGTTCAGCCATCTAACTATGGCTACACCTTC

clone size: -
V gene: TRBV7-6
CDR3 length: 16
J gene: TRBJ2-3
D gene: TRBD2
CDR3 protein: CASSPLLRGGQDTQYF
CDR3 DNA: TGTGCCAGCAGCCCTCTTTTGCGGGGGGGCCAGGATACGCAGTATTTT

clone size: -
V gene: TRBV20-1
CDR3 length: 13
J gene: TRBJ2-1
D gene: -
CDR3 protein: CSAPTSSYNEQFF
CDR3 DNA: TGCAGTGCTCCCACGAGCTCCTACAATGAGCAGTTCTTC

clone size: -
V gene: TRBV5-1
CDR3 length: 15
J gene: TRBJ1-1
D gene: TRBD1
CDR3 protein: CASSKKQGAGTEAFF
CDR3 DNA: TGCGCCAGCAGCAAGAAACAGGGGGCAGGCACTGAAGCTTTCTTT

clone size: -
V gene: TRBV20-1
CDR3 length: 13
J gene: TRBJ2-1
D gene: -
CDR3 protein: CSAGTRLNNEQFF
CDR3 DNA: TGCAGTGCGGGGACTCGACTAAACAATGAGCAGTTCTTC